Shown below are 14 T cell receptor beta chains from a single sample sequenced in a study of cytomegalovirus exposure and HLA in healthy donors. PCR was performed using 60 Vbeta and 13 Jbeta primers. Assay: immunoSEQ multiplex PCR; the TCRdb copy retains only in-frame clones and omits some. Of 150,000 or so clones in the sample, 84% were seen once. The sample comprised PBMCs. Receptors were obtained from a man between 18 and 29 years old in good health and CMV-seronegative.

This chain uses TRBV28 with TRBJ2-7; 8 bases match TRBD1. The V and J ends lost 5 bases and 2 bases, in that order; junction bases with no gene match: 8. Germline V CDR1 and CDR2: MDHEN, SYDVKM. The CDR3 covers 15 residues. This chain's CDR3 is CASSRPGTGAYEQYF. The CDR3 DNA sequence: TGTGCCAGCAGTCGACCGGGGACAGGAGCCTACGAGCAGTACTTC.

The chain joins TRBV29-1 to TRBJ2-5; no clear D. CDR1 is SQVTM and CDR2 is ANQGSEA in the germline V gene. Trimming left V 3 bases short and J 1 base short, with 6 bases between. The CDR3 is 12 residues long. The CDR3, as DNA: TGCAGCGTTGAGGGCAGCCAAGAGACCCAGTACTTC. Protein: CSVEGSQETQYF.

This chain links TRBV19 with TRBJ2-7; 7 positions match TRBD2. Trimming took 3 bases from V and 3 from J; bases not matched to a gene: 8. Germline assignment: CDR1 LNHDA and CDR2 SQIVND (reference sequence). CDR3 length: 15 residues. The CDR3 region is CASSITGTTHYEQYF. CDR3 nucleotide sequence: TGTGCCAGTAGTATTACCGGGACTACCCACTACGAGCAGTACTTC.

This clone was seen a few times. The J gene is TRBJ1-3, the V gene TRBV28, with D unclear. CDR3 length equals 13 residues. CDR1 is MDHEN, CDR2 SYDVKM, per germline. V dropped 7 bases and J dropped 2 bases, with 9 bases sitting between them. CDR3 sequence reads: CASTGFPGNTIYF. As DNA, the CDR3 is TGTGCCAGCACGGGTTTCCCTGGAAACACCATATATTTT.

V is TRBV9 and J is TRBJ1-4, with 8 nucleotides matching TRBD1. The CDR3 runs to 15 residues. The V segment lost 4 bases and the J segment 7 bases; nucleotides outside the gene matches: 9. Germline V gene data show CDR1 as SGDLS and CDR2 as YYNGEE. The CDR3 nucleotides read TGTGCCAGCAGCCCTCGGTTACAGGGGGGTGAAAAACTGTTTTTT. It codes for CASSPRLQGGEKLFF.

This chain connects TRBV28 to TRBJ1-2, with a possible D match to TRBD1 (5 bases). Trimming shortened V by 5 bases and J by 4 bases, and 8 bases separated the two germline ends. The CDR3 has 12 amino acids. Germline V gene sequence: CDR1 MDHEN, CDR2 SYDVKM. CDR3 loop: CASSVDSYGYTF. The CDR3 bases are TGTGCCAGCAGTGTTGACAGCTATGGCTACACCTTC.

The chain recombines TRBV18 with TRBJ1-1, with D possibly matching TRBD1 (5 bases). Germline CDR1 KGHSH, CDR2 LQKENI. The CDR3 is made up of 15 amino acids. The V end lost 3 bases, the J end lost 0 bases, and 11 bases lay between the germline ends. The CDR3, as DNA: TGTGCCAGCTCACCGGCCAACAGGATGAACACTGAAGCTTTCTTT. Protein sequence: CASSPANRMNTEAFF.

The chain carries TRBV4-3 and TRBJ2-7; tentatively, D is TRBD1 (5 bases). Germline lookup yields CDR1 LGHNA and CDR2 YSLEER. The V end was cut by 0 bases, the J end by 2 bases, with 11 bases between. This CDR3 has 15 residues. The CDR3 nucleotides are TGCGCCAGCAGCCAAGATAACAGGCAAGCCTACGAGCAGTACTTC. Translating it yields CASSQDNRQAYEQYF.

This chain links TRBV11-2 with TRBJ2-3; D remains unclear. The CDR3 has 12 amino acids. The ends were cut back, 3 bases at V and 2 bases at J, with 3 bases in the middle. Germline values: CDR1 SGHAT, CDR2 FQNNGV. The CDR3 region is CASSFYTDTQYF. In DNA form, the CDR3 reads TGTGCCAGCAGCTTTTACACAGATACGCAGTATTTT.

V gene TRBV2 combines with J gene TRBJ2-3; the match to TRBD1 covers 7 bases. V gave up 8 bases and J gave up 2 bases; unmatched junction bases: 4. The germline V gene has CDR1 SNHLY and CDR2 FYNNEI. This CDR3 is 13 amino acids long. The CDR3: CASGGQITDTQYF. The CDR3 DNA follows: TGTGCCAGCGGGGGACAGATCACAGATACGCAGTATTTT.

This clone appeared a single time. The rearrangement uses TRBV7-9 and TRBJ2-1; D unclear. This CDR3 is 14 amino acids long. Germline CDR1 reads SEHNR; CDR2 reads FQNEAQ (reference sequence). V was trimmed by 4 bases and J by 7 bases, leaving 14 bases between them. CDR3: CASSSAAAANEQFF. The DNA of the CDR3 is TGTGCCAGCAGCTCGGCCGCCGCGGCAAATGAGCAGTTCTTC.

The J gene is TRBJ2-3, the V gene TRBV29-1, with 13 bases identical to TRBD2. The ends lost 7 bases at V and 4 bases at J; junction bases unmatched: 14. Germline V gene sequence: CDR1 SQVTM, CDR2 ANQGSEA. This CDR3 has 17 residues. CDR3 loop: CSATTSGGRVQADTQYF. The CDR3 DNA reads TGCAGCGCTACGACTAGCGGGGGGCGAGTTCAGGCAGATACGCAGTATTTT.

The V call is TRBV2, the J call TRBJ1-1; weak D call: TRBD1 (6 bases). Germline assignment: CDR1 SNHLY and CDR2 FYNNEI. This CDR3 is built from 14 residues. V was trimmed by 4 bases and J by 1 base, leaving 10 bases between them. The CDR3 nucleotides read TGTGCCAGCAGTGGGGGGACAACGAACACTGAAGCTTTCTTT. Its translation is CASSGGTTNTEAFF.

This clone occurred a few times. Here the CDR3 reads CASRSISYNEQFF. In nucleotides, the CDR3 is TGTGCCAGCAGATCCATTTCCTACAATGAGCAGTTCTTC. The chain carries TRBV27 and TRBJ2-1; no clear D gene. Between the trimmed V and J ends, which lost 6 bases and 1 base, there was a span of 7 bases. Looked up from germline, CDR1 is MNHEY and CDR2 is SMNVEV (reference sequence). This CDR3 spans 13 amino acids.